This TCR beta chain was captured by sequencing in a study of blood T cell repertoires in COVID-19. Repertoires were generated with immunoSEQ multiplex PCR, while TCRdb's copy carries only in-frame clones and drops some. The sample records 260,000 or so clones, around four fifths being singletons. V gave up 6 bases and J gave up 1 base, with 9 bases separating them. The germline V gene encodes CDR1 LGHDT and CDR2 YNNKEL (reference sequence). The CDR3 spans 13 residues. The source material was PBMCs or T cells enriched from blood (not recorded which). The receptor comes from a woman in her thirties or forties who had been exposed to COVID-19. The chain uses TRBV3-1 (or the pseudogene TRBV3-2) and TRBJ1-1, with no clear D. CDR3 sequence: CASRVTPNTEAFF. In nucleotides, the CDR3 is TGTGCCAGCAGGGTGACACCGAACACTGAAGCTTTCTTT.